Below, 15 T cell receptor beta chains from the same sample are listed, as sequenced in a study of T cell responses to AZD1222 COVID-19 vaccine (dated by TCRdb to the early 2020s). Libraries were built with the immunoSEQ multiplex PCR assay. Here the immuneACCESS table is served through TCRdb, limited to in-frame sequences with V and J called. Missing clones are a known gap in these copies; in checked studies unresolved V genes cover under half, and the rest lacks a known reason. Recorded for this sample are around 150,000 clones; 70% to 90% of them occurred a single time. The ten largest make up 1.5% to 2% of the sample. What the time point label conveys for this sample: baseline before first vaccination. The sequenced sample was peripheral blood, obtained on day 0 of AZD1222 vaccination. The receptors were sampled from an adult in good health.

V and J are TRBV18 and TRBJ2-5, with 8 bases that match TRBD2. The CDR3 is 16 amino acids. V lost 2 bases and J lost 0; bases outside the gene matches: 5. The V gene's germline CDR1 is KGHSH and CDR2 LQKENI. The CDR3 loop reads CASSPFSGANQETQYF. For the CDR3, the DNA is TGTGCCAGCTCACCATTTAGCGGGGCGAACCAAGAGACCCAGTACTTC.

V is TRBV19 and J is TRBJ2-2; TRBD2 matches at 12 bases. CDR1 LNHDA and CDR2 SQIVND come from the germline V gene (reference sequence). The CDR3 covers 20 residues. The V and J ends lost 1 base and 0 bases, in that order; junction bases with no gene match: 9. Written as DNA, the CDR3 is TGTGCCAGTAGTATAGTGGGGCGACTAGCGGGGGCCTCGAACACCGGGGAGCTGTTTTTT. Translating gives CASSIVGRLAGASNTGELFF. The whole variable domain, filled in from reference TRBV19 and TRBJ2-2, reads DGGITQSPKYLFRKEGQNVTLSCEQNLNHDAMYWYRQDPGQGLRLIYYSQIVNDFQKGDIAEGYSVSREKKESFPLTVTSAQKNPTAFYLCASSIVGRLAGASNTGELFFGEGSRLTVL.

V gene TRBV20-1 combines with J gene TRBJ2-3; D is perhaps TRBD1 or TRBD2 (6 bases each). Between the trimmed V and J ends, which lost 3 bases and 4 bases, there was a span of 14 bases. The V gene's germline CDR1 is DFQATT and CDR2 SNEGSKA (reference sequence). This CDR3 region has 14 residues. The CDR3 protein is CSASERRGADTQYF. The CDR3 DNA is TGCAGTGCTAGTGAGCGAAGGGGGGCAGATACGCAGTATTTT.

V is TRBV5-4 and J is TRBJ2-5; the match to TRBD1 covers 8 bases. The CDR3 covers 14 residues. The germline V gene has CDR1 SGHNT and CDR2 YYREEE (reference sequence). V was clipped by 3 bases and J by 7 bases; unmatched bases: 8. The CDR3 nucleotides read TGTGCCAGCAGCTCCAGGACAGGGCAGGGGACCCAGTACTTC. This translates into CASSSRTGQGTQYF.

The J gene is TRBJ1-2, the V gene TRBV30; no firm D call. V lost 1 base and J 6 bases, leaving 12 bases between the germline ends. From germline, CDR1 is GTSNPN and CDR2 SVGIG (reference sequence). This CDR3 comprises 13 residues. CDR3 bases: TGTGCCTGGAGTGCGTTATTAGGGAATGGCTACACCTTC. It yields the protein CAWSALLGNGYTF.

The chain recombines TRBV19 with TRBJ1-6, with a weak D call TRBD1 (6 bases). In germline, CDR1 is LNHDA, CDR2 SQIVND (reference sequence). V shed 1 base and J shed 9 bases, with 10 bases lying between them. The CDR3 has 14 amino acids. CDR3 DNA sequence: TGTGCCAGTAGTATAGGTACAGGGACTTCACCCCTCCACTTT. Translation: CASSIGTGTSPLHF.

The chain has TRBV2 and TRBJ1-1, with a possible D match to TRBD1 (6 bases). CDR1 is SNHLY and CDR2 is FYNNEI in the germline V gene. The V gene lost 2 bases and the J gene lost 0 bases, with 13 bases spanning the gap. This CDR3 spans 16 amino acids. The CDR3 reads CASSELGAGMNTEAFF. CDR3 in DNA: TGTGCCAGCAGTGAATTGGGGGCCGGGATGAACACTGAAGCTTTCTTT.

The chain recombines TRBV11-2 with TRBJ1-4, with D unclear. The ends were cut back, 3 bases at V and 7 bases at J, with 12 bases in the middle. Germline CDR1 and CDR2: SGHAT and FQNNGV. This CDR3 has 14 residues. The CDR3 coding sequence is TGTGCCAGCAGCTTTTTAGGGCCGACTGAAAAACTGTTTTTT. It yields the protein CASSFLGPTEKLFF.

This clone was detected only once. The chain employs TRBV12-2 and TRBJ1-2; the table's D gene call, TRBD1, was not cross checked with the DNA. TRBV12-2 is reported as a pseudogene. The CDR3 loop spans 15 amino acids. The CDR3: CASRLARRTQGGYTF. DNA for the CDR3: TGTGCAAGTCGCTTAGCGAGAAGGACGCAGGGTGGCTACACCTTC.

DNA of the CDR3: TGCAGCGTTGTCCCGACTGATCTTGCCTACGAGCAGTACTTC. This encodes CSVVPTDLAYEQYF. V gene TRBV29-1 combines with J gene TRBJ2-7; D remains unclear. The CDR3 totals 14 residues. The V gene lost 4 bases and the J gene lost 2 bases, with 15 bases spanning the gap. CDR1 SQVTM and CDR2 ANQGSEA come from the germline V gene.

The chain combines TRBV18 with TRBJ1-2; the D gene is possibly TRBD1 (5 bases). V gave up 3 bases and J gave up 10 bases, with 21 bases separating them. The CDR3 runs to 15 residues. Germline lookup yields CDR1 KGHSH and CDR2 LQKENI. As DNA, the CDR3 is TGTGCCAGCTCACCGGTCGGGGGGTCGGCCCTATCCTACACCTTC. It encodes CASSPVGGSALSYTF.

The CDR3 here is CASSIGTVTEAFF. CDR3 DNA sequence: TGTGCCAGCAGCATCGGGACGGTCACTGAAGCTTTCTTT. The chain has TRBV7-2 and TRBJ1-1; TRBD1 might be the D (5 bases). Germline CDR1 SGHTA, CDR2 FQGNSA. The CDR3 runs 13 residues. Between the trimmed V and J ends, which lost 5 bases and 4 bases, there was a span of 11 bases.

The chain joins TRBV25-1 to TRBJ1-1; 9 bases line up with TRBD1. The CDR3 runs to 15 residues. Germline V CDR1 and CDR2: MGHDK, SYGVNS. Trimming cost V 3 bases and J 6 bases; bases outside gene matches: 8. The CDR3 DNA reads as TGTGCCAGCAGTGATGCGGGACAGGGTATCGCTGAAGCTTTCTTT. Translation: CASSDAGQGIAEAFF.

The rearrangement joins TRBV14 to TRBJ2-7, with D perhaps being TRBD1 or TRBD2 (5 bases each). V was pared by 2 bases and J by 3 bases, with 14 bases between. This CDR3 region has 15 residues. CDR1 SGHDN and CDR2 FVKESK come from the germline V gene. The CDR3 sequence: CASSQYLGAVYEQYF. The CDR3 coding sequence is TGTGCCAGCAGCCAATACCTCGGGGCGGTCTACGAGCAGTACTTC.

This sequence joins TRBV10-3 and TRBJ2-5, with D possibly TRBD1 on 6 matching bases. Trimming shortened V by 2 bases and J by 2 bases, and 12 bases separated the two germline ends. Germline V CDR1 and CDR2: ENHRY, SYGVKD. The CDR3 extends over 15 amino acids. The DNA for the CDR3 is TGTGCCATCAGTGAGACACAGGACAGACAAGAGACCCAGTACTTC. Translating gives CAISETQDRQETQYF.